This record covers a single TCR beta chain. These data come from a study of blood T cell repertoires in COVID-19. The overall study: Acute and convalescent COVID-19 specimens originated in the United States, Italy and Spain.

Repertoires were generated with immunoSEQ multiplex PCR, while TCRdb's copy carries only in-frame clones and drops some. The sample holds roughly 59,000 clones; around 73% are singletons and the top ten take roughly 13%. Trimming shortened V by 2 bases and J by 5 bases, and 10 bases separated the two germline ends. The CDR3 totals 12 residues. Germline CDR1 reads GTSNPN; CDR2 reads SVGIG (reference sequence). V and J are TRBV30 and TRBJ2-7; a weak D match, TRBD1 (6 bases). The sequence came from an elderly man with acute or convalescent COVID-19. The specimen was peripheral blood. CDR3 region: CAWSSQGNEQYF. In nucleotides, the CDR3 is TGTGCCTGGAGTTCACAGGGTAACGAGCAGTACTTC.